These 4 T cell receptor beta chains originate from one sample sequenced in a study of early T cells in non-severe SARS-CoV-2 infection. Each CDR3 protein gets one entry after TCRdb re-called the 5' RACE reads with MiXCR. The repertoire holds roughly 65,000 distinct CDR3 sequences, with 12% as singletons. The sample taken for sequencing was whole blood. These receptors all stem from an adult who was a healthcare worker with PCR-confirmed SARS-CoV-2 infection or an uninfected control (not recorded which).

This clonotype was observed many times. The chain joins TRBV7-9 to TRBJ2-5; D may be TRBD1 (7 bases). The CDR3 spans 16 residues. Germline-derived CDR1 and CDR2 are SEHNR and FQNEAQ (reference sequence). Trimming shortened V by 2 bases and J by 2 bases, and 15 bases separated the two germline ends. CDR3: CASSLMRPGGQETQYF. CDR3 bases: TGTGCCAGCAGCTTAATGAGGCCAGGGGGGCAAGAGACCCAGTACTTC.

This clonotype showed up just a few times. In DNA form, the CDR3 reads TGTGCCAGCAGCCAAGTTGGGGAGCTGTTTTTT. Encoded protein: CASSQVGELFF. The chain carries TRBV7-2 and TRBJ2-2; D ambiguous. The CDR3 loop spans 11 amino acids. V dropped 5 bases and J dropped 8 bases, with 6 bases sitting between them. The germline gives CDR1 SGHTA, CDR2 FQGNSA. Full variable domain (outside the CDR3, taken from reference TRBV7-2 and TRBJ2-2): GAGVSQSPSNKVTEKGKDVELRCDPISGHTALYWYRQSLGQGLEFLIYFQGNSAPDKSGLPSDRFSAERTGGSVSTLTIQRTQQEDSAVYLCASSQVGELFFGEGSRLTVL.

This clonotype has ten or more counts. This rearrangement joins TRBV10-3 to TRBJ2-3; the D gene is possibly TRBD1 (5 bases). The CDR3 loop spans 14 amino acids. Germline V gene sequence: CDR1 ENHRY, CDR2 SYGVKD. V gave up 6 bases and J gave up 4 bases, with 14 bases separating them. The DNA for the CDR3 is TGTGCCATCAGAACCGGACATGGTGCAGATACGCAGTATTTT. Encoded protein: CAIRTGHGADTQYF.

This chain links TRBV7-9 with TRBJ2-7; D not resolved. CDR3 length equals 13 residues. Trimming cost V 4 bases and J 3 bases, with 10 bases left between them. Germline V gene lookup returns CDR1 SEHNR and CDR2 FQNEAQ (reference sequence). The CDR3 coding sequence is TGTGCCAGCAGCTCGCAGACCTTCTACGAGCAGTACTTC. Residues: CASSSQTFYEQYF.